The 15 T cell receptor beta chains in this list originate from one sample, sequenced in a study of response to subunit inactivated influenza vaccine (dated by TCRdb to the late 2010s). The library was made by RT-PCR. The sequencer listed for this sample is Illumina HiSeq 2500. Through fastp at Q25 and MiXCR, TCRdb rebuilt clones from the public reads, retaining in-frame beta chains. Each record represents a unique CDR3 protein, reported with the most common genes and DNA among its rows. The sample table records over 150,000 distinct CDR3 sequences; about 11% of these occur just once. The ten largest clones capture 35% to 40% of the sample. Here the sequenced sample was CD8+ T cells sorted from PBMCs, taken 23 to 25 months after vaccination. These receptor sequences come from a man between 50 and 75 years old who received an inactivated influenza vaccine. Donor details come from another sample of the same person, matched by shared clones.

There are a few counts of this clonotype. The gene calls are TRBV12-3 or TRBV12-4 and TRBJ1-3; no reliable D call. V was trimmed by 8 bases and J by 2 bases, leaving 7 bases between them. There are 12 residues in the CDR3. The CDR3 here is CASQHPGNTIYF. CDR3 DNA: TGTGCCAGCCAACATCCTGGAAACACCATATATTTT.

This clonotype was picked up a small number of times. V is TRBV9 and J is TRBJ2-7; TRBD2 might be the D (6 bases). The V end was cut by 3 bases, the J end by 0 bases, with 13 bases between. Per the germline V gene, CDR1 is SGDLS and CDR2 is YYNGEE. The CDR3 loop spans 15 amino acids. The CDR3 sequence is CASSEGTPSSYEQYF. CDR3 bases: TGTGCCAGCAGCGAAGGGACTCCGAGCTCCTACGAGCAGTACTTC.

This rearrangement joins TRBV27 to TRBJ2-7, with 10 bases fitting TRBD2. Trimming at V came to 0 bases and at J to 6 bases, leaving 5 bases not matched to a gene. The CDR3 length is 15 residues. Germline loops: CDR1 MNHEY, CDR2 SMNVEV (reference sequence). CDR3 in amino acids: CASSLSPAGGLEQYF. The CDR3 DNA sequence: TGTGCCAGCAGTTTATCACCAGCGGGAGGGCTCGAGCAGTACTTC.

This chain joins TRBV29-1 and TRBJ2-7; 9 nucleotides line up with TRBD1. The CDR3 runs 16 residues. The ends lost 6 bases at V and 3 bases at J; junction bases unmatched: 15. Germline CDR1 SQVTM, CDR2 ANQGSEA. The CDR3 region is CSVIPGQGVKIYEQYF. DNA of the CDR3: TGCAGCGTCATCCCGGGACAGGGAGTAAAAATCTACGAGCAGTACTTC.

This clonotype was recorded a few times. This chain joins TRBV11-2 and TRBJ2-5, with unresolved D. This CDR3 spans 15 amino acids. Germline values: CDR1 SGHAT, CDR2 FQNNGV. V was trimmed by 1 base and J by 1 base, leaving 10 bases between them. The CDR3 DNA is TGTGCCAGCAGCTTAGGCGACCGACCCCAAGAGACCCAGTACTTC. Translating it yields CASSLGDRPQETQYF. The whole variable domain, remainder taken from reference TRBV11-2 and TRBJ2-5, is EAGVAQSPRYKIIEKRQSVAFWCNPISGHATLYWYQQILGQGPKLLIQFQNNGVVDDSQLPKDRFSAERLKGVDSTLKIQPAKLEDSAVYLCASSLGDRPQETQYFGPGTRLLVL.

The V and J genes are TRBV7-9 and TRBJ2-7, with TRBD1 as a possible D gene (6 bases). The V gene lost 1 base and the J gene lost 7 bases, with 14 bases spanning the gap. Germline V gene lookup returns CDR1 SEHNR and CDR2 FQNEAQ (reference sequence). The CDR3 is 14 residues long. CDR3 in DNA: TGTGCCAGCAGCTTAGTAGGCCCAGGGGAAGAGCAGTACTTC. Translation gives CASSLVGPGEEQYF.

V usage is TRBV6-5 and J usage is TRBJ2-7; 8 positions agree with TRBD1. CDR3 size: 16 residues. Trimming at V came to 2 bases and at J to 3 bases, leaving 9 bases not matched to a gene. CDR1 is MNHEY, CDR2 SVGAGI, per germline. The CDR3 DNA is TGTGCCAGCAGTTACGGGACAGGTAGTGGATACTACGAGCAGTACTTC. Its translation is CASSYGTGSGYYEQYF.

This clonotype has more than one count but fewer than ten. The rearrangement joins TRBV24-1 to TRBJ2-1, with D uncertain. Per germline, CDR1 KGHDR and CDR2 SFDVKD. This CDR3 is built from 11 residues. V was trimmed by 10 bases and J by 1 base, leaving 4 bases between them. The CDR3 DNA reads as TGTGCCACTGCGTCCTACAATGAGCAGTTCTTC. Protein sequence: CATASYNEQFF.

This clonotype was observed a handful of times. The V and J genes are TRBV6-1 and TRBJ2-4, with D tentatively TRBD1 (6 bases). From germline, CDR1 is MNHNS and CDR2 SASEGT. Trimming took off 5 bases at V and 2 bases at J, with 13 bases between the two ends. The CDR3 runs 15 residues. CDR3 protein: CASSTARGTKNIQYF. The CDR3, as DNA: TGTGCCAGCAGTACCGCCAGGGGTACCAAAAACATTCAGTACTTC.

The gene calls are TRBV20-1 and TRBJ2-2; D is ambiguous. The germline V and J ends were trimmed by 6 bases and 3 bases, with 11 bases remaining between them. Germline assignment: CDR1 DFQATT and CDR2 SNEGSKA (reference sequence). This CDR3 spans 13 amino acids. The DNA of the CDR3 is TGCAGTGCCCCTCGAACTCACACCGGGGAGCTGTTTTTT. Amino acid sequence: CSAPRTHTGELFF.

This clonotype was seen repeatedly, ten times or more. The chain couples TRBV5-6 to TRBJ2-6; D not certain. Per germline, CDR1 SGHDT and CDR2 YYEEEE. V lost 5 bases and J lost 0, with 9 bases in between. There are 15 residues in the CDR3. The CDR3 loop reads CASSELYSGANVLTF. In DNA form, the CDR3 reads TGTGCCAGCAGTGAATTATACTCTGGGGCCAACGTCCTGACTTTC.

This clonotype was observed a handful of times. The chain is built from TRBV4-1 and TRBJ1-5; TRBD1 agrees at 10 bases. The CDR3 is made up of 18 amino acids. The V gene's germline CDR1 is MGHRA and CDR2 YSYEKL. Germline trimming cut 0 bases from V and 6 bases from J; bases unmatched to any gene: 11. CDR3: CASSQELGLGQGGQPQHF. CDR3 in DNA: TGCGCCAGCAGCCAAGAATTGGGTCTAGGACAGGGGGGTCAGCCCCAGCATTTT.

This clonotype has only a few counts. The chain recombines TRBV4-1 with TRBJ2-1; 10 nucleotides agree with TRBD1. There are 17 residues in the CDR3. Unmatched junction bases numbered 7, after V lost 3 bases and J lost 2 bases. The V gene's germline CDR1 is MGHRA and CDR2 YSYEKL. For the CDR3, the DNA is TGCGCCAGCAGCCAGGGGACAGGGGCGCCCGCCTACAATGAGCAGTTCTTC. Its translation is CASSQGTGAPAYNEQFF.

This clonotype was found many times. This chain uses TRBV29-1 with TRBJ2-5, with 9 bases fitting TRBD1. The CDR3 has 17 amino acids. In germline, CDR1 is SQVTM, CDR2 ANQGSEA. V was pared by 2 bases and J by 0 bases, with 10 bases of the junction left unmatched. CDR3 coding DNA: TGCAGCGTTGAACGTCCCGGGACAGGGTCCTACCAAGAGACCCAGTACTTC. Protein product: CSVERPGTGSYQETQYF.

This clonotype was counted between two and nine times. The chain is built from TRBV7-8 and TRBJ2-2, with 14 bases identical to TRBD2. The CDR3 loop spans 14 amino acids. The V and J ends lost 7 bases and 7 bases, in that order; junction bases with no gene match: 2. Germline CDR1 SGHVS, CDR2 FQNEAQ. CDR3 protein: CASTGLAGDGELFF. The CDR3 DNA sequence: TGTGCCAGCACGGGACTAGCGGGAGACGGGGAGCTGTTTTTT.